This paragraph covers one T cell receptor (beta chain) sequence. Without the conserved terminal phenylalanine or tryptophan, this CDR3 likely stems from a read error. Because the CDR3's place on the DNA is in doubt, the DNA is left out and the CDR3 is given as listed by TCRdb. The sample originates from a study of Graves' ophthalmopathy and Graves' hyperthyroidism. The CDR3 length is 8 residues, termini included. Amplified TCR beta CDR3 regions were obtained using RNA transcripts as template. Second-round multiplex PCR came after first-round RT-PCR with HTBI primers. TCRdb passed the multiplex PCR reads through MiXCR, listing each CDR3 protein once. The profile shows about 1.2 million distinct CDR3 sequences, 36% of them singletons.

The chain recombines TRBV12-3 or TRBV12-4 with TRBJ2-7; TRBD1, as called in the table, went unchecked against the DNA. Material: peripheral blood or thyroid tissue (not recorded which). This receptor was identified in an adult man with Graves' hyperthyroidism. CDR3 residues: CASSLSDR.